This TCR beta chain was retrieved from a study of blood T cell repertoires in COVID-19. Study-level background: Acute-phase and convalescent COVID-19 samples originated in the United States, Italy and Spain.

The CDR3 has 12 amino acids. V lost 7 bases and J lost 7; bases outside the gene matches: 6. CDR1 and CDR2 from the germline V gene are SQVTM and ANQGSEA. Study processing details: Reference gene primer amplification gave estimated nucleated cell counts. Generated by immunoSEQ multiplex PCR, the TCRdb table keeps only in-frame clones and is missing some. V and J calls and clone size follow that table, whereas D and trimming were derived from the DNA. The data hold fewer than 250,000 clones, with about 89% observed a single time. The chain joins TRBV29-1 to TRBJ2-2, with 7 bases lining up with TRBD1. This TCR came from a middle-aged woman with acute or convalescent COVID-19. The sequencing sample was made of peripheral blood. The CDR3 reads CSARGLHGELFF. The DNA of the CDR3 is TGCAGCGCGAGGGGGCTACACGGGGAGCTGTTTTTT.